This T cell receptor beta chain was identified in a study of blood T cell repertoires in COVID-19. Germline lookup yields CDR1 SNHLY and CDR2 FYNNEI. This CDR3 comprises 13 residues. V was cut by 3 bases and J by 5 bases, with 10 bases left in between. Using immunoSEQ multiplex PCR, the repertoire was profiled, and TCRdb retains in-frame clones only, with some absent. This sample has about 380,000 clones, with approximately 80% found just once. The sequenced sample consisted of peripheral blood. The chain joins TRBV2 to TRBJ1-2; TRBD1 might be the D (6 bases). This clonotype was sampled from a human donor with acute or convalescent COVID-19. The donor label of this sample is uncertain. CDR3 protein: CASSEPRGYGYTF. The CDR3 nucleotides read TGTGCCAGCAGTGAGCCTAGGGGGTATGGCTACACCTTC.